This T cell receptor (beta chain) was sequenced during a study of blood T cell repertoires in COVID-19. At the level of the study: Both acute and convalescent COVID-19 samples were obtained from the United States, Italy and Spain.

The repertoire was sequenced with immunoSEQ multiplex PCR; TCRdb's copy has only in-frame clones and lacks some. The data hold around 250,000 clones, with 70% to 90% observed a single time. The germline gives CDR1 LNHDA, CDR2 SQIVND (reference sequence). V lost 7 bases, J lost 0 bases, and 10 bases lay in between. The CDR3 runs to 14 residues. Recruitment covered about 25 US areas and drew participants whose ages spanned roughly 18 to 90 years. Each participant's cohort was designated according to participant-reported clinical history. The sequenced sample consisted of PBMCs or T cells enriched from blood (not recorded which). The receptor's source is a woman aged 45-60 years who had recovered from COVID-19. The chain combines TRBV19 with TRBJ1-3; D not resolved. CDR3 in DNA: TGTGCCAGTACTACGGGTAGCTCTGGAAACACCATATATTTT. Translating gives CASTTGSSGNTIYF.